Detailed here is one T cell receptor beta chain. This sample stems from a study of blood T cell repertoires in COVID-19. Looking at the study overall: Sites across the United States, Italy and Spain contributed samples from acute and convalescent COVID-19.

Residents of about two dozen US areas, aged roughly 18 to 89 years, made up the participants. Two negative PCRs, clearance, or symptom resolution had been documented for recovered Cohort 3 donors. Original processing notes: Estimates of nucleated cell counts were drawn from the amplification of reference gene primers. Here immunoSEQ multiplex PCR was the method, and the copy in TCRdb shows in-frame clones only, minus some. The V and J calls and clone size come from that table; D and trimming were worked out from the DNA. Altogether about half a million clones are present, more than 85% being singletons, with the ten largest covering under 9.5%. The source of this sequence is a woman aged 55-75 years who had recovered from COVID-19. Source material: PBMCs or T cells enriched from blood (not recorded which).

CDR3 sequence: CASSIGHISGNTIYF. In nucleotides, the CDR3 is TGTGCCAGTAGTATAGGACACATCTCTGGAAACACCATATATTTT. This chain joins TRBV19 and TRBJ1-3; D remains unclear. This CDR3 has 15 residues. Germline V gives CDR1 LNHDA, CDR2 SQIVND (reference sequence). V dropped 1 base and J dropped 0 bases, with 7 bases sitting between them. The variable domain in full, with the rest retrieved from reference TRBV19 and TRBJ1-3, is DGGITQSPKYLFRKEGQNVTLSCEQNLNHDAMYWYRQDPGQGLRLIYYSQIVNDFQKGDIAEGYSVSREKKESFPLTVTSAQKNPTAFYLCASSIGHISGNTIYFGEGSWLTVV.